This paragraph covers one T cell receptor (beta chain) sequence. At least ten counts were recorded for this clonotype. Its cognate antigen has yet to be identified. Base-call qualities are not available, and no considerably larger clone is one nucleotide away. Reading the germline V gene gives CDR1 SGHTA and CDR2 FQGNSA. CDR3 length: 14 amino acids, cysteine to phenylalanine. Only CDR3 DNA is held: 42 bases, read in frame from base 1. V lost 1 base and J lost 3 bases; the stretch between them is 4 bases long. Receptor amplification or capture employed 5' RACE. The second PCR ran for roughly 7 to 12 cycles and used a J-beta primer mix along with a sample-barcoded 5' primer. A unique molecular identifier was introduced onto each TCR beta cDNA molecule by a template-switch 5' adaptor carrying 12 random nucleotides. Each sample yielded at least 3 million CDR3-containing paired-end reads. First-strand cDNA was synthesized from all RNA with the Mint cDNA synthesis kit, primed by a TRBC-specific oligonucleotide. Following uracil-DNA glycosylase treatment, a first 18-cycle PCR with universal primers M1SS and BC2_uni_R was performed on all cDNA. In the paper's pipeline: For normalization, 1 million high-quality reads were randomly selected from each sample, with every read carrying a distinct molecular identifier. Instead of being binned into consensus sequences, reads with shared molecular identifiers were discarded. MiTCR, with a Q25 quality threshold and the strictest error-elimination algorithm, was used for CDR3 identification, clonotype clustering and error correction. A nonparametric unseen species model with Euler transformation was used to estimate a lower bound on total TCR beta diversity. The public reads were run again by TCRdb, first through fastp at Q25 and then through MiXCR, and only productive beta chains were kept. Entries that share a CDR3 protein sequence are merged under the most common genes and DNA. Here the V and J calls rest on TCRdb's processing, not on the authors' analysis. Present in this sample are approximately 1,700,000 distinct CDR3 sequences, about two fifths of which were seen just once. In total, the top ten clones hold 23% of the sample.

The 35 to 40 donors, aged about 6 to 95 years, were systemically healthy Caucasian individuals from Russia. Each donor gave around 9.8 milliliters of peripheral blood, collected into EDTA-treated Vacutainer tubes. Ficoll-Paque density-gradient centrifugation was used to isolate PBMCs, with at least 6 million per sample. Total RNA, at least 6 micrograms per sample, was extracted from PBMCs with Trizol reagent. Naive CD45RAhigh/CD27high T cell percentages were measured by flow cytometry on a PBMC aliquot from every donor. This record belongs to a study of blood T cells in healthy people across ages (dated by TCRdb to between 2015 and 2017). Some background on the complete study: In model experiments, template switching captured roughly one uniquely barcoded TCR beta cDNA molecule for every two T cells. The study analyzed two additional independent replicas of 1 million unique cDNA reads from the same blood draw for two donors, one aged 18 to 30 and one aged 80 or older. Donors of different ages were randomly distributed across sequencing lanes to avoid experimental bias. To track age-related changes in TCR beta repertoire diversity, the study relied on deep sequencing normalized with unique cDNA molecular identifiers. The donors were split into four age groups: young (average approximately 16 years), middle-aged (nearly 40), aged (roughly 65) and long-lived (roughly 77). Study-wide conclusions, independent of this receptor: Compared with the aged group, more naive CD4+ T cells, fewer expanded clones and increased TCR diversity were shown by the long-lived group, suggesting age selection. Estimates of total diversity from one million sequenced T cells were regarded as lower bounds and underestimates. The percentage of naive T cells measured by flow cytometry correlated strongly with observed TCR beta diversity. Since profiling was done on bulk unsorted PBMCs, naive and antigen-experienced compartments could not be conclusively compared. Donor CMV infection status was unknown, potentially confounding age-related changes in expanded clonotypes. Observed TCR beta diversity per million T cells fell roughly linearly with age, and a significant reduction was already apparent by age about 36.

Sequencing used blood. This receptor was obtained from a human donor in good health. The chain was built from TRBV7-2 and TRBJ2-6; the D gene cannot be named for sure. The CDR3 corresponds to CASSLGIGANVLTF. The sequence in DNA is TGTGCCAGCAGCTTAGGGATTGGGGCCAACGTCCTGACTTTC.